The present TCR beta chain was sequenced within a study of cytomegalovirus exposure and HLA in healthy donors. The study, taken as a whole, reports: Under in vitro conditions, three CMV-associated chains were confirmed as specific for CMV antigens. The authors listed over 150 TCR beta chains as cytomegalovirus-associated.

Only in-frame clones appear in the TCRdb table, and some are missing; sequencing was by immunoSEQ multiplex PCR. The table includes 55,000 to 70,000 clones, about 94% detected once. The CDR3 contains 16 residues. The V and J ends lost 5 bases and 7 bases respectively, with 20 bases between them. Germline V gene sequence: CDR1 SGHVS, CDR2 FQNEAQ. With respect to this clone: Its matching antigen is unknown.

The specimen sequenced was PBMCs. The TCR sequence derives from a man between 18 and 29 years old in good health and CMV-seronegative. This chain connects TRBV7-8 to TRBJ2-2, with TRBD1 as a possible D gene (6 bases). The CDR3 region is CASSPVAQGMIGELFF. In DNA, the CDR3 is TGTGCCAGCAGCCCCGTGGCACAGGGAATGATCGGGGAGCTGTTTTTT.